The 10 T cell receptor beta chains below come from one sample, sequenced in a study of blood T cell repertoires in COVID-19. Sequenced by immunoSEQ multiplex PCR; TCRdb stores in-frame clones only, minus some. The sample shows under 60,000 clones, roughly 83% of them seen only once. Material for sequencing was peripheral blood. These receptors all stem from a young man with COVID-19, enrolled during active disease.

This chain uses TRBV5-8 with TRBJ2-5, with a tentative D call TRBD1 (5 bases). V lost 2 bases, J lost 4 bases, and 12 bases lay in between. The CDR3 is made up of 14 amino acids. CDR1 and CDR2 from the germline V gene are SGHTS and YDEGEE. DNA for the CDR3: TGTGCCAGCAGCTTACCAGGGATGGGAGAGACCCAGTACTTC. It is translated as CASSLPGMGETQYF.

The chain couples TRBV6-5 to TRBJ1-1; D uncertain. CDR3 length: 15 amino acids. Germline V gives CDR1 MNHEY, CDR2 SVGAGI. V was trimmed by 0 bases and J by 5 bases, leaving 13 bases between them. The CDR3 reads CASSYSGEGRTEAFF. In DNA form, the CDR3 reads TGTGCCAGCAGTTACTCCGGGGAAGGAAGAACTGAAGCTTTCTTT.

V is TRBV28 and J is TRBJ1-3, with TRBD1 matching 9 bases. V was clipped by 8 bases and J by 2 bases; unmatched bases: 10. This CDR3 region has 16 residues. CDR1 is MDHEN and CDR2 is SYDVKM in the germline V gene. CDR3 DNA: TGTGCCAGCGGCTCTCCGGGACAGGGAACTGGAAACACCATATATTTT. This encodes CASGSPGQGTGNTIYF.

This clone was counted a few times. The rearrangement uses TRBV6-2 or TRBV6-3 and TRBJ2-3, with a tentative D call TRBD1 (5 bases). This CDR3 spans 14 amino acids. Germline values: CDR1 MNHEY, CDR2 SVGEGT. The V gene lost 2 bases and the J gene lost 1 base, with 7 bases spanning the gap. The CDR3 sequence is CASSYQGGTDTQYF. CDR3 coding DNA: TGTGCCAGCAGTTACCAGGGTGGCACAGATACGCAGTATTTT.

The V gene is TRBV2, the J gene TRBJ1-2; TRBD1 might be the D (5 bases). CDR1 SNHLY and CDR2 FYNNEI come from the germline V gene. The V end lost 3 bases, the J end lost 5 bases, and 7 bases lay between the germline ends. This CDR3 region has 12 residues. DNA for the CDR3: TGTGCCAGCAGTGAGGGGGGGTATGGCTACACCTTC. Encoded protein: CASSEGGYGYTF.

This sequence joins TRBV27 and TRBJ2-7, with D perhaps TRBD1 (6 bases). CDR3 length: 15 amino acids. Germline CDR1 and CDR2: MNHEY and SMNVEV (reference sequence). Trimming removed 3 bases at V and 1 base at J, with 13 bases between. CDR3 region: CASSFSTGQSYEQYF. CDR3 bases: TGTGCCAGCAGTTTCTCTACGGGACAATCCTACGAGCAGTACTTC.

J is TRBJ1-2 and V is TRBV3-1 (or the pseudogene TRBV3-2); D is unresolved. The CDR3 consists of 13 residues. CDR1 is LGHDT, CDR2 YNNKEL, per germline (reference sequence). V was pared by 5 bases and J by 4 bases, with 11 bases between. CDR3 sequence: CASSDSVSYGYTF. In DNA form, the CDR3 reads TGTGCCAGCAGCGATTCGGTGAGCTATGGCTACACCTTC.

The chain links TRBV7-9 to TRBJ1-4; D perhaps matches TRBD1 (6 bases). CDR1 and CDR2 (germline): SEHNR, FQNEAQ (reference sequence). The CDR3 is 15 amino acids. Trimming stripped 2 bases from V and 1 base from J, with 8 bases between. The CDR3 region is CASSLQQGTNEKLFF. CDR3 DNA sequence: TGTGCCAGCAGCTTACAACAGGGAACTAATGAAAAACTGTTTTTT.

The rearrangement links TRBV4-2 to TRBJ2-3, with 7 positions matching TRBD2. Germline CDR1 is LGHNA and CDR2 is YNFKEQ. The CDR3 is made up of 15 amino acids. V lost 1 base and J lost 4; bases outside the gene matches: 5. Here the CDR3 DNA reads TGTGCCAGCAGCCAAGCGGGAGGAGGGTCAGATACGCAGTATTTT. It specifies CASSQAGGGSDTQYF.

CDR3 in DNA: TGCGCCAGCAGCGCTGTTAGCGGGGTCTCCTACGAGCAGTACTTC. Translating it yields CASSAVSGVSYEQYF. V gene TRBV5-1 combines with J gene TRBJ2-7; 8 nucleotides agree with TRBD2. V shed 4 bases, J shed 0 bases, and the junction held 6 bases outside the gene matches. Germline values: CDR1 SGHRS, CDR2 YFSETQ. The CDR3 length is 15 residues.